This note documents a single TCR beta chain sequence. Its antigen is still unknown. This record belongs to a study of T cell responses to AZD1222 COVID-19 vaccine. Study-wide findings and caveats: Receipt of two AZD1222 doses was followed by a rise in Spike-specific TCR breadth and depth. With dominance at 160-218 and 743-854, vaccine-associated CD4 TCRs spanned spike. Baseline seropositivity occurred in only a handful of AZD1222 recipients. Within unmutated variant regions lay the reported targets of nearly half of spike-specific TCRs.

TCRdb keeps only in-frame clones here, not all; method: immunoSEQ multiplex PCR. This table has about 140,000 clones, roughly 92% appearing once. The CDR3 length is 12 residues. Per the germline V gene, CDR1 is SGHAT and CDR2 is FQNNGV. V lost 5 bases, J lost 11 bases, and 10 bases lay in between. The TCR comes from an adult in good health. The chain couples TRBV11-2 to TRBJ1-6; D gene uncertain. This specimen consisted of peripheral blood, obtained on day 0 of AZD1222 vaccination. The CDR3 DNA is TGTGCCAGCAGCCCAGTTTTTCCACCCCTCCACTTT. This translates into CASSPVFPPLHF.